The 8 T cell receptor beta chains below come from one sample, sequenced in a study of monozygotic twins with inflammatory bowel disease (dated by TCRdb to between 2019 and 2020). Library preparation employed 5' RACE. The sequencing machine was an Illumina HiSeq 2500. Following reprocessing of the reads by TCRdb, the data hold one row per CDR3 protein sequence and no DNA is available. The sample table holds 350,000 to 400,000 distinct CDR3 sequences. Just over 2.5% of the sample is in the top ten clones. The sequenced sample was blood. Receptors were obtained from a human donor with ulcerative colitis or Crohn's disease, or a healthy co-twin of an affected twin (not recorded which).

The chain employs TRBV5-1 and TRBJ2-7; the D call from TCRdb, TRBD1, cannot be confirmed without DNA. The CDR3 is 13 residues long. From germline, CDR1 is SGHRS and CDR2 YFSETQ. CDR3 region: CASSRDQGFEQYF.

The rearrangement joins TRBV15 to TRBJ2-7. Germline V CDR1 and CDR2: LNHNV, YYDKDF (reference sequence). The CDR3 extends over 17 amino acids. CDR3 sequence: CATSKGMGAPVVDGQYF. Using reference TRBV15 and TRBJ2-7 for the parts outside the CDR3, the full variable domain is DAMVIQNPRYQVTQFGKPVTLSCSQTLNHNVMYWYQQKSSQAPKLLFHYYDKDFNNEADTPDNFQSRRPNTSFCFLDIRSPGLGDTAMYLCATSKGMGAPVVDGQYFGPGTRLTVT.

The J gene is TRBJ1-4, the V gene TRBV5-1; TCRdb's D gene call, TRBD1, goes unchecked for lack of DNA. Germline assignment: CDR1 SGHRS and CDR2 YFSETQ. The CDR3 loop spans 15 amino acids. The CDR3 region is CASSPYGARNEKLFF.

The chain joins TRBV7-2 to TRBJ2-7. Germline loops: CDR1 SGHTA, CDR2 FQGNSA. The CDR3 contains 16 residues. CDR3 residues: CASSLQLVGRNYEQYF.

The V and J genes are TRBV12-3 or TRBV12-4 and TRBJ2-2; TCRdb names TRBD2, which stays unverified in the absence of DNA. This CDR3 is 17 amino acids long. CDR3 residues: CASSFLVAGLYTGELFF.

This chain uses TRBV5-6 with TRBJ2-1; lacking DNA, the TRBD2 call made by TCRdb goes unchecked. Germline V gene sequence: CDR1 SGHDT, CDR2 YYEEEE. The CDR3 runs to 19 residues. CDR3 region: CASSLIGTILVSVYNEQFF.

The chain is built from TRBV7-8 and TRBJ1-4; with no DNA, the TCRdb D assignment of TRBD1 cannot be verified. This CDR3 is built from 16 residues. Germline loops: CDR1 SGHVS, CDR2 FQNEAQ. The CDR3 here is CASSLERTGMGEKLFF.

V usage is TRBV20-1 and J usage is TRBJ2-3. CDR3 length: 14 amino acids. Germline loops: CDR1 DFQATT, CDR2 SNEGSKA (reference sequence). CDR3 region: CSAAYLGNTDTQYF.